This T cell receptor beta chain originates from a study of CD8 T cells in ankylosing spondylitis. Notes on this clonotype: The antigen is not known.

The CDR3 covers 13 residues. V lost 4 bases and J lost 6, with 11 bases in between. Germline CDR1 and CDR2: SGHRS and YFSETQ. TCRdb analysed the 5' RACE reads with MiXCR anew, one entry per CDR3 protein. The sample includes approximately 300,000 distinct CDR3 sequences, 6.5% to 10% seen only once; the top ten take just over 14%. Findings and limits, study-wide: Apparently characteristic of ankylosing spondylitis blood was a TCR beta motif (roughly eight highly homologous variants). Earlier work had already found some motif variants in reactive arthritis synovial fluid and blood.

The chain is built from TRBV5-1 and TRBJ2-1, with a possible D match to TRBD1 (6 bases). Sequences were obtained from blood, either unsorted or a sorted T cell fraction (not recorded which). This TCR came from a male donor with ankylosing spondylitis. CDR3 region: CASSVTGPNEQFF. CDR3 sequence (DNA): TGCGCCAGCAGCGTTACAGGGCCCAATGAGCAGTTCTTC.